This TCR beta chain stems from a study of tumor and adjacent non-tumor tissue in lung cancer. In its sample, this clonotype was seen once. Antigen: not known. Germline is not matched at one junction end, which may reflect a read error. The CDR3 spans 15 residues. Per germline, CDR1 SGHAT and CDR2 FQNNGV. No cell sorting was done before RNA was extracted from the tissue. Distant lung tissue was collected more than 3 cm away from the tumor edge. Whole-study results and caveats: TCR diversity was significantly greater in tumor than normal lung tissue.

The library came from three nested PCR rounds adapted from ARM-PCR protocols. In TCRdb, the multiplex PCR reads were re-called with MiXCR into one record per CDR3 protein. The table lists around 80,000 distinct CDR3 sequences, approximately 81% of them singletons. V is TRBV11-2 and J is TRBJ1-2; perhaps TRBD1 as D (6 bases). What was sequenced was distant non-tumor lung tissue. The source of this sequence is a man in his 60s with non-small cell lung cancer. In DNA, the CDR3 is TGTGCCAGCAGTCCTGTCTCGGGACACCTATATGGTTACACCTTC. Amino acid sequence: CASSPVSGHLYGYTF.